In its sample, the clone carrying this TCR beta chain was seen a few times. This sample is part of a study of breast tumors, draining lymph nodes, adjacent tissues. MiXCR, run by TCRdb on the multiplex PCR reads, gives a single entry per CDR3 protein. Among over 250,000 distinct CDR3 sequences listed, about 30% were seen once. V dropped 4 bases and J dropped 0 bases, with 10 bases sitting between them. The CDR3 is made up of 14 amino acids. Germline V gene data show CDR1 as SGHDT and CDR2 as YYEEEE. Breast cancer patients provided tissue from their axillary draining lymph nodes. J is TRBJ1-1 and V is TRBV5-6; D is ambiguous. The receptor was isolated from a female donor with breast cancer. Some clones in this sample may be carry-over from other donors' samples. The sequencing input was axillary lymph node tissue. The CDR3 sequence: CASSATHMNTEAFF. The CDR3 DNA follows: TGTGCCAGCAGCGCGACTCATATGAACACTGAAGCTTTCTTT.